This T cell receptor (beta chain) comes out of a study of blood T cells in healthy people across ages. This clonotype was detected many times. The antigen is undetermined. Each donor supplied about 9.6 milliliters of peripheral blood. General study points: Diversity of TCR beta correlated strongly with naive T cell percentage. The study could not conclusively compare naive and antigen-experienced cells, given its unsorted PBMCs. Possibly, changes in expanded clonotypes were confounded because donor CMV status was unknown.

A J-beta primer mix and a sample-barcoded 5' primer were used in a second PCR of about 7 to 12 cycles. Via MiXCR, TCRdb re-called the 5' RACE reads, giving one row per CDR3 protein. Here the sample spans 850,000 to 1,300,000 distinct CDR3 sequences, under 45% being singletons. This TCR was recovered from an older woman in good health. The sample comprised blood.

The DNA for the CDR3 is TGCAGCGCTGCTGCCATGGGGGTGAGGAACGAGCAGTACTTC. It encodes CSAAAMGVRNEQYF. V and J are TRBV29-1 and TRBJ2-7; D tentatively reads TRBD1 or TRBD2 (5 bases each). The CDR3 runs 14 residues. Per the germline V gene, CDR1 is SQVTM and CDR2 is ANQGSEA. Between the trimmed V and J ends, which lost 7 bases and 5 bases, there was a span of 21 bases.